This TCR beta chain emerged from a study of blood T cell repertoires in COVID-19. Across the study: Sources were T cells, B-cell-depleted T cells, or PBMCs; the material itself was cDNA or gDNA.

Assay: immunoSEQ multiplex PCR; the TCRdb copy retains only in-frame clones and omits some. The data show roughly 69,000 clones, with roughly 75% seen just once and 14% held by the top ten. Patients of the Seattle cohort, enrolled during active infection, were followed longitudinally. In germline, CDR1 is SEHNR, CDR2 FQNEAQ (reference sequence). The V and J ends lost 5 bases and 3 bases, in that order; junction bases with no gene match: 2. This CDR3 is built from 15 residues. Sequencing was carried out using peripheral blood. The chain is built from TRBV7-9 and TRBJ2-1; the match to TRBD2 covers 12 bases. The sequence was obtained from a man aged 55 to 70 with COVID-19, enrolled during active disease. The CDR3 nucleotides are TGTGCCAGCAGCGCTAGCGGGAGGGTCTACAATGAGCAGTTCTTC. Residues: CASSASGRVYNEQFF.